This TCR beta chain derives from a study of siplizumab effects on memory and regulatory T cells. Study findings and constraints: A minor fraction of alloreactive clones, and no more, mapped to unstimulated subsets. Siplizumab gave mappable alloreactive CD4+ clones an average Treg-derived fraction of 68.8%, against around 27% in controls. Suppression by proliferating Tregs derived from siplizumab cultures was not verified.

About this clone itself: What it binds is unknown.

The V gene's germline CDR1 is MNHEY and CDR2 SVGAGI. V was pared by 5 bases and J by 0 bases, with 13 bases between. This CDR3 has 15 residues. Approximately 100,000 TCR templates per sample were assayed. Sequencing was performed with immunoSEQ multiplex PCR; in TCRdb, only in-frame clones are kept and a portion is missing. In the table there are approximately 120,000 clones, roughly 93% of which are singletons. Sequencing input: non-Treg CD4+ T cells sorted from blood. The gene calls are TRBV6-5 and TRBJ2-5, with no clear D. This clonotype was sampled from a human donor in good health. CDR3 amino acids: CASSLGWWDQETQYF. CDR3 bases: TGTGCCAGCAGTCTGGGCTGGTGGGACCAAGAGACCCAGTACTTC.